This passage covers 10 T cell receptor beta chains from one sample sequenced in a study of shared clonotypes between healthy human individuals (TCRdb year 2020). Library method: the immunoSEQ multiplex PCR assay. TCRdb re-hosts the immuneACCESS table, in-frame sequences only. Its copies lack some clones; in the studies checked, an unresolved V gene accounts for under half of them, and the cause for the rest is not known. The sample profile shows some 1.5 million clones; 95% to 99% of them were found once. The top ten clonotypes cover about 0.4% of the sample. Input material: naive CD4+ T cells sorted from blood. The cell subset or site tag for this specimen amounts to: CD45RA+ positively selected. Source of these receptors: a man aged 30 to 39 in good health.

This clone was observed once. The chain links TRBV25-1 to TRBJ2-1; 12 nucleotides line up with TRBD2. Losses at the gene ends were 2 bases for V and 8 bases for J; bases not matched to a gene: 4. CDR3 size: 15 residues. Germline values: CDR1 MGHDK, CDR2 SYGVNS. The CDR3 DNA reads as TGTGCCAGCAGTGAACCCGGGACTAGCGGGTATGAGCAGTTCTTC. This gives the protein CASSEPGTSGYEQFF.

The V call is TRBV27, the J call TRBJ2-3; 10 bases are a match to TRBD2. The junction had 5 bases not matched to a gene; V was cut back by 2 bases and J by 3 bases. The CDR3 is made up of 16 amino acids. Germline V gene sequence: CDR1 MNHEY, CDR2 SMNVEV (reference sequence). The CDR3 sequence: CASSLRASGRTDTQYF. Here the CDR3 DNA reads TGTGCCAGCAGTTTACGGGCTAGCGGGAGAACAGATACGCAGTATTTT.

The chain uses TRBV27 and TRBJ2-1; 12 bases line up with TRBD2. CDR3 length: 16 residues. The germline V gene encodes CDR1 MNHEY and CDR2 SMNVEV (reference sequence). V shed 7 bases and J 6 bases; nucleotides not matched to a gene: 10. The CDR3 protein is CASNPGASGRGNEQFF. The CDR3 DNA sequence: TGTGCCAGCAACCCTGGGGCTAGCGGGAGGGGCAATGAGCAGTTCTTC.

The chain is built from TRBV7-8 and TRBJ2-3, with D unresolved. Germline V gene data show CDR1 as SGHVS and CDR2 as FQNEAQ. This CDR3 spans 15 amino acids. V was cut by 2 bases and J by 2 bases, with 11 bases left in between. The CDR3 nucleotides read TGTGCCAGCAGCTTACGTCCCCCAAACACAGATACGCAGTATTTT. Translating it yields CASSLRPPNTDTQYF.

The chain employs TRBV28 and TRBJ1-2, with a tentative D call TRBD1 (5 bases). This CDR3 has 16 amino acids. Germline values: CDR1 MDHEN, CDR2 SYDVKM. Trimming removed 6 bases at V and 2 bases at J, with 19 bases between. CDR3 amino acids: CASRKDTSSGNYGYTF. The CDR3 DNA reads as TGTGCCAGCAGAAAGGACACGAGTTCTGGGAACTATGGCTACACCTTC.

In nucleotides, the CDR3 is TGTGCCAGCAGCTTAGGGTTTGGGGATGGCTACACCTTC. Translation: CASSLGFGDGYTF. J is TRBJ1-2 and V is TRBV7-9, with D hard to call. Trimming took 1 base from V and 6 from J, leaving 9 bases between them. Per the germline V gene, CDR1 is SEHNR and CDR2 is FQNEAQ (reference sequence). The CDR3 runs 13 residues.

As concerns this clone: This CDR3 is also generated by other DNA sequences in the sample. The chain combines TRBV28 with TRBJ2-2; tentatively, D is TRBD1 (6 bases). The length of the CDR3 is 13 residues. The V gene lost 3 bases and the J gene lost 6 bases, with 8 bases spanning the gap. Germline CDR1 is MDHEN and CDR2 is SYDVKM. This CDR3 is CASSFAGAGELFF. Here the CDR3 DNA reads TGTGCCAGCAGTTTCGCAGGGGCCGGGGAGCTGTTTTTT.

The CDR3 sequence: CASSPGGQGNNIQYF. In DNA form, the CDR3 reads TGCGCCAGCAGCCCCGGTGGGCAGGGTAACAACATTCAGTACTTC. The chain has TRBV5-1 and TRBJ2-4; a weak D match, TRBD1 (5 bases). The germline gives CDR1 SGHRS, CDR2 YFSETQ. V was pared by 4 bases and J by 7 bases, with 18 bases between. This CDR3 contains 15 residues.

V and J are TRBV7-6 and TRBJ2-5, with D perhaps matching TRBD1 or TRBD2 (5 bases each). The CDR3 spans 15 residues. Per germline, CDR1 SGHVS and CDR2 FNYEAQ. V was clipped by 5 bases and J by 5 bases, with 18 bases between them. The CDR3 protein is CASSPGGGRWETQYF. The CDR3 coding sequence is TGTGCCAGCAGCCCTGGTGGGGGTCGGTGGGAGACCCAGTACTTC. The full variable domain, in which reference TRBV7-6 and TRBJ2-5 provide the parts outside the CDR3, is GAGVSQSPRYKVTKRGQDVALRCDPISGHVSLYWYRQALGQGPEFLTYFNYEAQQDKSGLPNDRFSAERPEGSISTLTIQRTEQRDSAMYRCASSPGGGRWETQYFGPGTRLLVL.

The V gene is TRBV6-6, the J gene TRBJ1-2; possibly TRBD1 for D (6 bases). CDR3 length: 12 amino acids. Germline loops: CDR1 MNHNY, CDR2 SVGAGI (reference sequence). V lost 5 bases, J lost 5 bases, and 9 bases lay in between. DNA of the CDR3: TGTGCCAGCAGTACAGGGACGTATGGCTACACCTTC. Its translation is CASSTGTYGYTF.